This T cell receptor (beta chain) appears in the sequencing data of a study of T cell responses to AZD1222 COVID-19 vaccine. Measured with immunoSEQ multiplex PCR; TCRdb has only the in-frame clones, and not every one. The sample has fewer than 150,000 clones, around 92% seen once; the top ten hold more than 13%. CDR1 and CDR2 from the germline V gene are SGHNT and YYREEE (reference sequence). This CDR3 has 15 residues. Trimming pared 1 base from V and 10 bases from J, leaving 18 bases between. The TCR sequence derives from an adult in good health. Sequences were derived from peripheral blood, sampled on day 0 of AZD1222 vaccination. The rearrangement uses TRBV5-4 and TRBJ1-5; D unclear. The CDR3 DNA reads TGTGCCAGCAGCTTGAACTTGGGCTCCCTATATCCCCAGCATTTT. Amino acids: CASSLNLGSLYPQHF.